Below are 15 T cell receptor beta chains sequenced from a single sample in a study of cytomegalovirus exposure and HLA in healthy donors. The PCR had 60 Vbeta and 13 Jbeta primers. Sequencing used immunoSEQ multiplex PCR; TCRdb keeps in-frame clones, though not all of them. The sample holds 140,000 to 150,000 clones, 72% seen once. The sample consisted of PBMCs. These TCRs come from a man aged 35-49 years in good health and CMV-seronegative.

Points on this clone: The germline gene is not matched at one end of the junction; a read error may be the cause. This chain joins TRBV29-1 and TRBJ2-7; 8 bases match TRBD1. This CDR3 comprises 15 residues. The V gene's germline CDR1 is SQVTM and CDR2 ANQGSEA. The CDR3 spells CSVDMGQESSYEQYF. Here the CDR3 DNA reads TGCAGCGTTGATATGGGACAGGAGAGCTCCTACGAGCAATACTTC.

The J gene is TRBJ2-3, the V gene TRBV5-6; 8 bases line up with TRBD2. V shed 2 bases, J shed 4 bases, and the junction held 6 bases outside the gene matches. Germline V gene data show CDR1 as SGHDT and CDR2 as YYEEEE. The CDR3 consists of 15 residues. CDR3 coding DNA: TGTGCCAGCAGCTTCGGACTAGCATACCCAGATACGCAGTATTTT. This encodes CASSFGLAYPDTQYF.

The rearrangement joins TRBV11-2 to TRBJ1-1; 7 nucleotides align to TRBD1. Germline CDR1 and CDR2: SGHAT and FQNNGV. V gave up 5 bases and J gave up 5 bases; unmatched junction bases: 14. There are 16 residues in the CDR3. The CDR3 here is CASSPQNTGARTEAFF. The CDR3 bases are TGTGCCAGCAGCCCGCAAAATACAGGGGCGCGGACTGAAGCTTTCTTT.

This clone was seen a few times. V usage is TRBV28 and J usage is TRBJ1-4, with D possibly matching TRBD1 (5 bases). CDR1 and CDR2 from the germline V gene are MDHEN and SYDVKM. The CDR3 extends over 17 amino acids. Trimming pared 5 bases from V and 4 bases from J, leaving 20 bases between. CDR3 residues: CASSIHQGRELNEKLFF. CDR3 in DNA: TGTGCCAGCAGTATCCATCAGGGTAGGGAACTTAATGAAAAACTGTTTTTT.

V and J are TRBV6-1 and TRBJ2-3; D uncertain. Trimming pared 5 bases from V and 1 base from J, leaving 13 bases between. The CDR3 extends over 15 amino acids. Germline lookup yields CDR1 MNHNS and CDR2 SASEGT. The CDR3 DNA follows: TGTGCCAGCAGTCTTTCACAGATGGGCACAGATACGCAGTATTTT. It is translated as CASSLSQMGTDTQYF.

This clone was detected a few times. The chain carries TRBV6-1 and TRBJ1-1, with 9 nucleotides matching TRBD1. Trimming removed 4 bases from V and 0 bases from J; junction bases left unmatched: 6. The germline CDR1 and CDR2 sequences are MNHNS and SASEGT. The length of the CDR3 is 16 residues. The CDR3, as DNA: TGTGCCAGCAGTGTAACGGACAGGGGAATGAACACTGAAGCTTTCTTT. As protein: CASSVTDRGMNTEAFF.

This chain uses TRBV9 with TRBJ1-2, with 7 bases matching TRBD1. From germline, CDR1 is SGDLS and CDR2 YYNGEE. The CDR3 loop spans 15 amino acids. With V trimmed by 0 bases and J by 4 bases, 6 bases remained unmatched. CDR3 loop: CASSVAGQVIYGYTF. The CDR3 DNA follows: TGTGCCAGCAGCGTAGCAGGACAGGTGATCTATGGCTACACCTTC.

J is TRBJ2-7 and V is TRBV7-9; D is perhaps TRBD2 (6 bases). Germline V lookup: CDR1 SEHNR, CDR2 FQNEAQ (reference sequence). V lost 5 bases to trimming and J lost 9 bases, with 23 bases between them. The CDR3 is 15 amino acids. The chain's CDR3 is CASSDRDFSLTGQYF. For the CDR3, the DNA is TGTGCCAGCAGCGATCGGGACTTCAGCCTTACAGGGCAGTACTTC.

This rearrangement joins TRBV15 to TRBJ2-1; D ambiguous. V was clipped by 3 bases and J by 4 bases, with 10 bases between them. This CDR3 region has 14 residues. In germline, CDR1 is LNHNV, CDR2 YYDKDF (reference sequence). CDR3 residues: CATSSTIKYNEQFF. The CDR3 nucleotides are TGTGCCACCAGCAGCACTATTAAATACAATGAGCAGTTCTTC.

In the case of this clone: The junction departs from germline at one end; a sequencing error may be responsible. The chain joins TRBV28 to TRBJ1-1; perhaps TRBD1 as D (6 bases). CDR3 length equals 16 residues. Germline V gene data show CDR1 as MDHEN and CDR2 as SYDVKM. DNA for the CDR3: TGTGCCAGCAGCCTCCTTGCACCCGCAGGGGATTTTCAAGGGGTCTTT. Residues: CASSLLAPAGDFQGVF.

This clone was detected once. J is TRBJ2-3 and V is TRBV9; D may be TRBD2 (5 bases). The ends were cut back, 0 bases at V and 2 bases at J, with 7 bases in the middle. CDR3 length: 14 residues. Germline CDR1 is SGDLS and CDR2 is YYNGEE. CDR3 sequence reads: CASSVATITDTQYF. For the CDR3, the DNA is TGTGCCAGCAGCGTAGCGACTATCACAGATACGCAGTATTTT.

The rearrangement links TRBV6-1 to TRBJ1-6; tentatively, D is TRBD1 (6 bases). CDR1 and CDR2 (germline): MNHNS, SASEGT. V lost 3 bases and J 9 bases, leaving 18 bases between the germline ends. CDR3 size: 16 residues. CDR3 residues: CASSEVWAGVGSPLHF. Here the CDR3 DNA reads TGTGCCAGCAGTGAGGTATGGGCAGGGGTAGGTTCACCCCTCCACTTT.

The rearrangement joins TRBV5-1 to TRBJ2-2; D is undetermined. CDR3 length equals 15 residues. The V and J ends lost 3 bases and 1 base respectively, with 10 bases between them. The germline V gene has CDR1 SGHRS and CDR2 YFSETQ. The CDR3 sequence is CASSSVIGNTGELFF. CDR3 bases: TGCGCCAGCAGCTCGGTCATTGGGAACACCGGGGAGCTGTTTTTT.

The chain couples TRBV19 to TRBJ2-3, with TRBD1 identical over 8 bases. Germline trimming cut 6 bases from V and 5 bases from J; bases unmatched to any gene: 7. In germline, CDR1 is LNHDA, CDR2 SQIVND (reference sequence). CDR3 length: 14 amino acids. CDR3: CASRMSGGEDTQYF. As DNA, the CDR3 is TGTGCCAGTAGGATGTCAGGGGGCGAAGATACGCAGTATTTT.

This clone was seen more than once but under ten times. The rearrangement links TRBV10-3 to TRBJ1-4, with D unclear. Germline CDR1 and CDR2: ENHRY and SYGVKD. Trimming left V 0 bases short and J 5 bases short, with 10 bases between. The CDR3 covers 15 residues. As DNA, the CDR3 is TGTGCCATCAGTGAGTCGAGAGAGGCCAATGAAAAACTGTTTTTT. Encoded protein: CAISESREANEKLFF.